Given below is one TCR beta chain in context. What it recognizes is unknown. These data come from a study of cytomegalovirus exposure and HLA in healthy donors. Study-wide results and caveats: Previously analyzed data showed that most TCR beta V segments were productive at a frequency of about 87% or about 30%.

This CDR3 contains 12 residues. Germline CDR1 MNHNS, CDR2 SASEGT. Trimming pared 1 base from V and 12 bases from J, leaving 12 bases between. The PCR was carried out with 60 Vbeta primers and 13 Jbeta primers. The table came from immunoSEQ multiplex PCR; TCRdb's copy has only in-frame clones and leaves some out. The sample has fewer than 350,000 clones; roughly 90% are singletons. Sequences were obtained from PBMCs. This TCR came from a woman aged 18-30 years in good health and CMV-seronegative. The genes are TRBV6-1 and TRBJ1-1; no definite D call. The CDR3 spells CASSEESRVPFF. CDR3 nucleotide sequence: TGTGCCAGCAGTGAAGAATCCCGGGTACCTTTCTTT.